The 16 T cell receptor beta chains given below trace back to one sample, sequenced in a study of regulatory T cells in long-lasting Graves disease (dated by TCRdb to the early 2020s). Libraries were constructed by multiplex PCR. The sample was run on an Illumina HiSeq 4000. TCR beta libraries were built with iRepertoire HTBI primers and Arm-PCR amplification of CDR3 regions. TCRdb trimmed the raw reads at Q25, called clones with MiXCR and kept productive beta chains. Rows with a matching CDR3 protein are joined into one entry that keeps the most common DNA and genes. The sample contains 200,000 to 250,000 distinct CDR3 sequences, roughly 19% of them found a single time. The biggest ten clones account for around 11% of the sample. Interpreted using the paper, the time point label stands for: newly diagnosed GD, antithyroid drugs for less than 3 months. For both TCR sequencing and RNA sequencing, RNA was extracted from PBMCs in TRIzol.

The sample was also linked to a second study, of T cells in Graves' hyperthyroidism and ophthalmopathy.

The sample in question was peripheral blood mononuclear cells (PBMCs), obtained at new diagnosis, from a patient treated with antithyroid drugs. These receptors all stem from a woman in her 30s with Graves disease. Donor details come from another sample of the same person, matched by shared clones.

This clonotype has ten or more counts. The rearrangement joins TRBV18 to TRBJ1-1; D unclear. Germline CDR1 reads KGHSH; CDR2 reads LQKENI. The CDR3 covers 13 residues. Trimming took off 8 bases at V and 1 base at J, with 11 bases between the two ends. CDR3: CASSPGQNTEAFF. Here the CDR3 DNA reads TGTGCCAGCAGCCCCGGCCAGAACACTGAAGCTTTCTTT.

The rearrangement joins TRBV5-1 to TRBJ1-1; no clear D. Looked up from germline, CDR1 is SGHRS and CDR2 is YFSETQ. The CDR3 spans 14 residues. V lost 7 bases to trimming and J lost 0 bases, with 13 bases between them. The CDR3 here is CASLEGSLNTEAFF. The CDR3 nucleotides are TGCGCCAGCCTGGAGGGCAGCTTGAACACTGAAGCTTTCTTT.

This clonotype was observed once. J is TRBJ1-1 and V is TRBV12-3 or TRBV12-4; D is uncertain. Trimming cost V 7 bases and J 9 bases, with 15 bases left between them. This CDR3 spans 12 amino acids. CDR3 nucleotide sequence: TGTGCCAGCAACCTATCCGGGGTTAAAGCTTTCTTT. It translates to CASNLSGVKAFF.

At least ten counts were recorded for this clonotype. V is TRBV12-3 or TRBV12-4 and J is TRBJ1-2, with D unresolved. Trimming took off 6 bases at V and 0 bases at J, with 8 bases between the two ends. The CDR3 sequence is 13 residues long. The CDR3 region has the DNA TGTGCCAGCAGCCCTGAGCCTAACTATGGCTACACCTTC. It encodes CASSPEPNYGYTF.

This clonotype was seen repeatedly, ten times or more. This chain uses TRBV28 with TRBJ2-7, with TRBD2 matching 7 bases. The germline CDR1 and CDR2 sequences are MDHEN and SYDVKM. The CDR3 extends over 12 amino acids. The V and J ends lost 6 bases and 4 bases, in that order; junction bases with no gene match: 3. DNA for the CDR3: TGTGCCAGCAGCCTTAGCGGGTACGAGCAGTACTTC. Translated, it gives CASSLSGYEQYF.

This clonotype has a count of ten or more. This chain joins TRBV7-3 and TRBJ1-5; D possibly corresponds to TRBD1 (5 bases). The CDR3 has 15 amino acids. Trimming left V 6 bases short and J 3 bases short, with 15 bases between. The germline V gene has CDR1 SGHTA and CDR2 FQGTGA. The CDR3 loop is CASRISGRVNQPQHF. Written as DNA, the CDR3 is TGTGCCAGCAGGATCTCGGGCAGGGTCAATCAGCCCCAGCATTTT.

This clonotype was found a few times. A read error may be the cause here, since a much bigger clone is one base away. The chain uses TRBV27 and TRBJ2-7; D unclear. CDR3 length: 15 residues. Germline V gives CDR1 MNHEY, CDR2 SMNVEV (reference sequence). The CDR3 DNA reads as TGTGGCAGCAGTTTATGGAGCGACTCTGCCTACGAGCAGTACTTC. It yields the protein CGSSLWSDSAYEQYF.

This clonotype was seen more than once but under ten times. The CDR3 DNA follows: TGTGCCAGCAGTGACCGGCCCCCCGGCACAGATACGCAGTATTTT. Amino acids: CASSDRPPGTDTQYF. The chain has TRBV9 and TRBJ2-3; unclear D gene. CDR1 is SGDLS and CDR2 is YYNGEE in the germline V gene. With 5 bases removed from V and 1 base from J, the gap between germline ends came to 14 bases. The CDR3 length is 15 residues.

This clonotype showed up many times. The rearrangement joins TRBV10-3 to TRBJ2-3; 9 bases match TRBD2. Germline V gene lookup returns CDR1 ENHRY and CDR2 SYGVKD. The CDR3 runs to 16 residues. V shed 1 base and J 4 bases; nucleotides not matched to a gene: 6. CDR3 nucleotide sequence: TGTGCCATCAGTGAGTTTAGCGGGAGAGTCGCAGATACGCAGTATTTT. Translating gives CAISEFSGRVADTQYF.

This clonotype was seen repeatedly, ten times or more. This rearrangement joins TRBV2 to TRBJ2-2, with 7 positions matching TRBD2. The germline V gene has CDR1 SNHLY and CDR2 FYNNEI. The CDR3 has 17 residues. Unmatched junction bases numbered 7, after V lost 3 bases and J lost 0 bases. CDR3 sequence: CASSDALAGANTGELFF. The DNA for the CDR3 is TGTGCCAGCAGTGATGCTCTGGCGGGGGCGAACACCGGGGAGCTGTTTTTT.

This clonotype was detected ten times or more. This chain uses TRBV12-3 or TRBV12-4 with TRBJ1-5, with D possibly TRBD1 on 6 matching bases. The CDR3 totals 12 residues. Between the trimmed V and J ends, which lost 7 bases and 4 bases, there was a span of 8 bases. This CDR3 reads CASKGGNQPQHF. CDR3 in DNA: TGTGCCAGCAAGGGGGGAAATCAGCCCCAGCATTTT.

A single count supports this clonotype. CDR3 sequence reads: CASSDGGTGGYNYEQYF. The CDR3 DNA is TGCGCCAGCAGTGATGGGGGGACAGGGGGATATAACTACGAGCAGTACTTC. The chain recombines TRBV10-2 with TRBJ2-7; 11 bases are shared with TRBD1. Germline assignment: CDR1 WSHSY and CDR2 SAAADI. Germline trimming cut 3 bases from V and 3 bases from J; bases unmatched to any gene: 10. The CDR3 is 17 residues long.

V gene TRBV20-1 combines with J gene TRBJ2-7, with D possibly TRBD1 on 5 matching bases. CDR3 length: 17 amino acids. Germline V lookup: CDR1 DFQATT, CDR2 SNEGSKA (reference sequence). Deletions cut 1 base from V and 9 bases from J, with 28 bases between. CDR3 in DNA: TGCAGTGCTAGAGTCGGGCAGCTCCAGGGTTTGGCCTTGGGGCAGTACTTC. It codes for CSARVGQLQGLALGQYF.

Ten or more counts support this clonotype. The J gene is TRBJ2-2, the V gene TRBV19, with unresolved D. Trimming removed 5 bases from V and 5 bases from J, with 9 bases in between. Per germline, CDR1 LNHDA and CDR2 SQIVND (reference sequence). The CDR3 has 13 residues. CDR3 DNA: TGTGCCAGTAGTTTTGCGGAGACCGGGGAGCTGTTTTTT. This translates into CASSFAETGELFF.

This clonotype appeared a few times. A clone one base away is much larger, so this may be a read error. The chain links TRBV27 to TRBJ2-1; TRBD1 matches 8 bases. CDR1 is MNHEY and CDR2 is SMNVEV in the germline V gene (reference sequence). The length of the CDR3 is 15 residues. Trimming cost V 6 bases and J 4 bases; bases outside gene matches: 8. This chain's CDR3 is CASSQQGVRYNEQFF. The CDR3, as DNA: TGTGCCAGCAGCCAACAGGGGGTTCGGTACAATGAGCAGTTCTTC.

This clonotype was seen ten or more times. The chain uses TRBV28 and TRBJ1-5; possible D gene TRBD1, 6 bases. V shed 6 bases and J shed 0 bases, with 9 bases lying between them. Germline lookup yields CDR1 MDHEN and CDR2 SYDVKM. There are 14 residues in the CDR3. CDR3 nucleotides: TGTGCCAGCAGAGCAGGGGATAGCAATCAGCCCCAGCATTTT. Translated, it gives CASRAGDSNQPQHF.